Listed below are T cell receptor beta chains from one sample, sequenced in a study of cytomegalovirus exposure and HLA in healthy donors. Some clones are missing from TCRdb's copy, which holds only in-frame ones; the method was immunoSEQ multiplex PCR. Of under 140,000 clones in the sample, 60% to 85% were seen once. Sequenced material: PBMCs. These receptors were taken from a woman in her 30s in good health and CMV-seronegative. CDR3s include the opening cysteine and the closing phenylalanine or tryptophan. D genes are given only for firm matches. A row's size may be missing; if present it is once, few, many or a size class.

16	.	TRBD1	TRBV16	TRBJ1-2	CASSHRTGGVGYGYTF	TGTGCCAGCAGCCATCGGACAGGAGGTGTTGGCTATGGCTACACCTTC
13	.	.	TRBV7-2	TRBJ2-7	CASSLQGVGEQYF	TGTGCCAGCAGCCTCCAGGGCGTGGGCGAGCAGTACTTC
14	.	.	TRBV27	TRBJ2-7	CASSLVGRLYEQYF	TGTGCCAGCAGTTTAGTCGGCAGACTCTACGAGCAGTACTTC
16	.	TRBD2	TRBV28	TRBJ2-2	CASSLRAGAVTGELFF	TGTGCCAGCAGTTTACGGGCGGGAGCGGTCACCGGGGAGCTGTTTTTT
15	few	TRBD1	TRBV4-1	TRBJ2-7	CASSQSSGQGVEQYF	TGCGCCAGCAGCCAATCGTCGGGACAGGGGGTCGAGCAGTACTTC
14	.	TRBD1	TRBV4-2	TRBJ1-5	CASSRSGGTEPQHF	TGTGCCAGCAGCCGATCAGGGGGCACCGAGCCCCAGCATTTT
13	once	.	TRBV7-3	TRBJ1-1	CASSLLQGTEAFF	TGTGCCAGCAGCCTCCTCCAGGGGACTGAAGCTTTCTTT
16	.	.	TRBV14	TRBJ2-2	CASSQIPAMNTGELFF	TGTGCCAGCAGCCAAATTCCAGCGATGAACACCGGGGAGCTGTTTTTT
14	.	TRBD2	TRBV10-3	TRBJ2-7	CAISDLAGAYEQYF	TGTGCCATCAGTGATCTAGCGGGAGCTTACGAGCAGTACTTC
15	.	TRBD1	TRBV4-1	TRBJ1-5	CASSQEDRGGQPQHF	TGCGCCAGCAGCCAGGAGGACAGGGGCGGTCAGCCCCAGCATTTT
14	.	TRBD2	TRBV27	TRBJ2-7	CASSPAGESYEQYF	TGTGCCAGCAGCCCCGCGGGGGAATCCTACGAGCAGTACTTC
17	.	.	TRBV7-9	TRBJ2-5	CASSHVPGESVRETQYF	TGTGCCAGCAGCCATGTTCCAGGGGAGTCAGTGCGAGAGACCCAGTACTTC
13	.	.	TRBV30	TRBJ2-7	CAWGEQETYEQYF	TGTGCCTGGGGCGAACAGGAAACCTACGAGCAGTACTTC
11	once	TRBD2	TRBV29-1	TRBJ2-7	CSVRTSYEQYF	TGCAGCGTAAGGACTAGCTACGAGCAGTACTTC
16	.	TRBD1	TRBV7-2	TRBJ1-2	CASSSARHRGVAGYTF	TGTGCCAGCAGCAGCGCCCGGCACAGGGGAGTTGCTGGCTACACCTTC
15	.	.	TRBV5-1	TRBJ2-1	CASTPSGLAVNEQFF	TGCGCCAGCACCCCTTCGGGACTCGCGGTCAATGAGCAGTTCTTC
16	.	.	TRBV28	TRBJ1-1	CASSLLGGAPDTEAFF	TGTGCCAGCAGTTTATTGGGAGGGGCCCCGGACACTGAAGCTTTCTTT
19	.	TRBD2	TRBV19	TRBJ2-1	CASSSRTSGRAFPYNEQFF	TGTGCCAGTAGTTCTCGGACTAGCGGGAGGGCCTTCCCCTACAATGAGCAGTTCTTC
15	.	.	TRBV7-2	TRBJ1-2	CASSLSQQGNYGYTF	TGTGCCAGCAGCTTATCTCAGCAGGGGAACTATGGCTACACCTTC
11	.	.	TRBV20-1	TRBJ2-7	CSARFSRGQYF	TGCAGTGCCCGGTTCTCAAGGGGGCAGTACTTC
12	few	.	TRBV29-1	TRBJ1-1	CSVNRGNTEAFF	TGCAGCGTTAACCGGGGAAACACTGAAGCTTTCTTT
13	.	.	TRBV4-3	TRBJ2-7	CASSQALGSYQYF	TGCGCCAGCAGCCAGGCCCTCGGGAGCTATCAGTACTTC
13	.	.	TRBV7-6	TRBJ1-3	CASSLGEGNTIYF	TGTGCCAGCAGCTTAGGCGAAGGAAACACCATATATTTT
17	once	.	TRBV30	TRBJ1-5	CAWRENLTQGFNQPQHF	TGTGCCTGGAGGGAAAACCTAACTCAGGGTTTTAATCAGCCCCAGCATTTT
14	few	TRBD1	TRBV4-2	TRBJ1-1	CASSQGAGTAEAFF	TGTGCCAGCAGCCAAGGGGCCGGGACAGCTGAAGCTTTCTTT
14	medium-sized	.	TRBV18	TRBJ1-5	CASSLKTGNQPQHF	TGTGCCAGCTCACTAAAGACAGGCAATCAGCCCCAGCATTTT
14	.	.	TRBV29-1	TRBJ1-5	CSVLVGEGNQPQHF	TGCAGCGTTCTGGTCGGGGAAGGCAATCAGCCCCAGCATTTT
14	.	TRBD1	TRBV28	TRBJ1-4	CASSSGQGNEKLFF	TGTGCCAGCAGTTCGGGACAGGGGAATGAAAAACTGTTTTTT